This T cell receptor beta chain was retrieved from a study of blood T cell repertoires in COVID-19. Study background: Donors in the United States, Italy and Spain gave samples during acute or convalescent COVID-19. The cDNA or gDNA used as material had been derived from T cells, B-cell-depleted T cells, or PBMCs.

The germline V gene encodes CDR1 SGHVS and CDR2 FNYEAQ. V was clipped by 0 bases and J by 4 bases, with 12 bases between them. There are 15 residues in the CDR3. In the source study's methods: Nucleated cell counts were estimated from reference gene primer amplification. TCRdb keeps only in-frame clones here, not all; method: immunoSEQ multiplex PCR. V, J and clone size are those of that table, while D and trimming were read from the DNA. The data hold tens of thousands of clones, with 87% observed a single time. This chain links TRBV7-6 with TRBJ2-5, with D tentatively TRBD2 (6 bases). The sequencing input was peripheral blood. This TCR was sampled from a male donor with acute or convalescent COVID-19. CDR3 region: CASSLALGGGETQYF. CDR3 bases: TGTGCCAGCAGCTTAGCGCTTGGGGGAGGAGAGACCCAGTACTTC. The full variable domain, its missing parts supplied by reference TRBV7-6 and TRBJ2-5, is GAGVSQSPRYKVTKRGQDVALRCDPISGHVSLYWYRQALGQGPEFLTYFNYEAQQDKSGLPNDRFSAERPEGSISTLTIQRTEQRDSAMYRCASSLALGGGETQYFGPGTRLLVL.